This is a list of T cell receptor beta chains from one sample in a study of identical twins. TCRdb processed the 5' RACE reads anew with MiXCR; each CDR3 protein has one entry. The sample yields fewer than 250,000 distinct CDR3 sequences, 5.5% to 7% seen once. Separately, the same data were catalogued under a study of yellow fever vaccine responses in identical twins.

Sequences were obtained from memory (CD45RO+) T cells sorted from blood. All receptors derive from a woman under 30 in good health. Each CDR3 is given with its conserved first and last residue. The size entry is marked missing in some rows and otherwise reads once, few, many or a size class.

J	size	V	CDR3
TRBJ2-6	.	TRBV5-1	CASSLVFPADSGANVLTF
TRBJ2-5	.	TRBV2	CASSAVGLKETQYF
TRBJ1-6	.	TRBV10-3	CASSEDRTLNSPLHF
TRBJ2-2	.	TRBV5-4	CATGGRGANTGELFF
TRBJ1-1	few	TRBV18	CASSETIESAAFF
TRBJ1-4	many	TRBV20-1	CSARPRDRNEKLFF
TRBJ1-1	.	TRBV6-1	CASSEELSIAEAFF
TRBJ2-1	few	TRBV7-2	CASSSRSGSWHEQFF
TRBJ1-6	many	TRBV20-1	CSARDWGFNSPLHF
TRBJ1-4	few	TRBV6-1	CASSDPETNEKLFF
TRBJ2-1	few	TRBV7-2	CASSTGLAGGYNEQFF
TRBJ1-5	few	TRBV7-9	CASSTDREGQPQHF
TRBJ1-5	few	TRBV19	CASETGRQPQHF
TRBJ2-3	few	TRBV7-6	CASSLARSGSTDTQYF
TRBJ1-6	.	TRBV9	CASSVAGSIGTPLHF
TRBJ1-1	.	TRBV12-3/TRBV12-4	CASTRLVGTGGTEAFF
TRBJ1-2	few	TRBV28	CASSPGSTQNYGYTF
TRBJ2-1	.	TRBV5-1	CASSLAGQGTVFEQFF
TRBJ2-3	few	TRBV18	CASSSMGDTQYF
TRBJ1-1	few	TRBV18	CASSPTASTEAFF
TRBJ1-4	.	TRBV9	CASSVAAGALGEKLFF
TRBJ2-1	.	TRBV29-1	CSAKAGGTSSYNEQFF
TRBJ2-1	.	TRBV7-2	CASSLAVPPEQFF
TRBJ1-2	few	TRBV27	CASMDREGCYTF
TRBJ2-7	many	TRBV4-1	CASSQGVYEQYF
TRBJ2-3	many	TRBV6-5	CASSFGRGTDTQYF
TRBJ2-1	.	TRBV18	CASSQVAYNEQFF
TRBJ2-3	.	TRBV5-1	CASSFTSGYTDTQYF
TRBJ1-2	few	TRBV20-1	CSAQTASGYNYGYTF
TRBJ1-4	many	TRBV25-1	CASSELGGKLFF
TRBJ1-5	few	TRBV24-1	CATSDRINQPQHF
TRBJ2-3	many	TRBV7-9	CASTIYSGASEDTQYF
TRBJ2-1	many	TRBV6-4	CASSDGWWAEQFF
TRBJ2-5	.	TRBV3-1	CASSLPLETQYF
TRBJ2-6	few	TRBV7-9	CASSLGQGDAGANVLTF
TRBJ2-7	many	TRBV13	CASSLDRVGEQYF
TRBJ2-2	many	TRBV5-1	CASSSTGGAAGELFF
TRBJ2-2	.	TRBV6-1	CASRDRGRGITGELFF
TRBJ1-4	many	TRBV5-1	CASSLGGFNEKLFF
TRBJ2-1	.	TRBV3-1	CASSKKVGGQLIFYEQFF
TRBJ1-1	.	TRBV3-1	CASSPGGGNTEAFF
TRBJ2-5	.	TRBV3-1	CASTPGTSGGAETQYF
TRBJ1-6	.	TRBV10-2	CASSYGTGSYNSPLHF
TRBJ2-3	few	TRBV11-1	CASSLSASGGASTDTQYF
TRBJ2-5	.	TRBV9	CASSPARGALRETQYF
TRBJ1-2	.	TRBV4-1	CASSPQGALDYTF
TRBJ1-2	many	TRBV12-3/TRBV12-4	CASSLSRVRYTF
TRBJ2-1	many	TRBV12-3/TRBV12-4	CASSFRLGDNEQFF
TRBJ2-7	.	TRBV5-1	CASSLSQGLSYEQYF
TRBJ1-2	many	TRBV5-1	CASSLGQESSYGYTF
TRBJ2-1	.	TRBV5-6	CASSLTRGEQFF
TRBJ2-7	.	TRBV27	CASSRSTRTGGLYYEQYF
TRBJ2-1	few	TRBV7-3	CASSLTEYNEQFF
TRBJ2-7	few	TRBV28	CASSGPEQYF